Below, 27 T cell receptor beta chains from the same sample are listed, as sequenced in a study of shared clonotypes between healthy human individuals. Sequencing was performed with immunoSEQ multiplex PCR; in TCRdb, only in-frame clones are kept and a portion is missing. The sample carries 2 million to 2.5 million clones, roughly 90% recorded once. The sample was naive CD4+ T cells from PBMCs. Subset described: CD45RA+ positively selected. The origin of the receptors is a man aged 18 to 29 in good health. Some clones in this sample may be carry-over from other donors' samples.

The chain recombines TRBV28 with TRBJ2-5; a possible D gene is TRBD2 (6 bases). V lost 6 bases and J 6 bases, leaving 20 bases between the germline ends. This CDR3 is 15 amino acids long. Germline lookup yields CDR1 MDHEN and CDR2 SYDVKM. CDR3: CASSLGGVGMKTQYF. The CDR3 DNA reads as TGTGCCAGCAGCCTAGGCGGGGTCGGTATGAAGACCCAGTACTTC.

V and J are TRBV11-3 and TRBJ2-3; TRBD2 might be the D (6 bases). The V end was cut by 3 bases, the J end by 4 bases, with 11 bases between. The CDR3 has 14 amino acids. From germline, CDR1 is SGHNT and CDR2 YENEEA. Written as DNA, the CDR3 is TGTGCCAGCAGCTTGAGGAGGGAGTCAGATACGCAGTATTTT. As protein: CASSLRRESDTQYF.

V and J are TRBV5-4 and TRBJ2-7, with D possibly being TRBD1 (5 bases). This CDR3 contains 14 residues. Trimming shortened V by 4 bases and J by 7 bases, and 18 bases separated the two germline ends. Germline CDR1 and CDR2: SGHNT and YYREEE (reference sequence). The DNA for the CDR3 is TGTGCCAGCAGCCCACAGGACCAGGATGAGGAGCAGTACTTC. Translated, it gives CASSPQDQDEEQYF. The full variable domain, completed using reference TRBV5-4 and TRBJ2-7, is ETGVTQSPTHLIKTRGQQVTLRCSSQSGHNTVSWYQQALGQGPQFIFQYYREEENGRGNFPPRFSGLQFPNYSSELNVNALELDDSALYLCASSPQDQDEEQYFGPGTRLTVT.

V usage is TRBV11-2 and J usage is TRBJ2-7; D gene uncertain. Germline V lookup: CDR1 SGHAT, CDR2 FQNNGV. Trimming took 0 bases from V and 6 from J, leaving 6 bases between them. The CDR3 has 12 residues. In DNA form, the CDR3 reads TGTGCCAGCAGCTTAGATCCGGGCGAGCAGTACTTC. This codes for CASSLDPGEQYF.

The chain uses TRBV9 and TRBJ2-7; 7 bases map to TRBD2. CDR1 SGDLS and CDR2 YYNGEE come from the germline V gene. The V segment lost 0 bases and the J segment 6 bases; nucleotides outside the gene matches: 6. This CDR3 is built from 14 residues. DNA for the CDR3: TGTGCCAGCAGCGTAGGTTGGGAGGGAGTCGAGCAGTACTTC. Residues: CASSVGWEGVEQYF.

A single count supports this clone. The CDR3 DNA sequence: TGCGCCAGCAGCCAAGAGATACCATTTTCTGGGGCCAACGTCCTGACTTTC. Translation gives CASSQEIPFSGANVLTF. V is TRBV4-1 and J is TRBJ2-6; D unclear. Germline loops: CDR1 MGHRA, CDR2 YSYEKL. V was cut by 0 bases and J by 1 base, with 10 bases left in between. The CDR3 covers 17 residues.

The DNA for the CDR3 is TGTGCCAGCAGTCTAGCGGGAGGCTACAATGAGCAGTTCTTC. Translation gives CASSLAGGYNEQFF. The V gene is TRBV6-4, the J gene TRBJ2-1, with 11 bases aligning to TRBD2. J gave up 3 bases and V 5 bases, and 0 bases lay outside the gene matches. The germline gives CDR1 MRHNA, CDR2 SNTAGT. This CDR3 comprises 14 residues.

The rearrangement uses TRBV5-4 and TRBJ2-5, with 7 bases lining up with TRBD2. CDR3 length: 16 residues. V lost 2 bases, J lost 4 bases, and 11 bases stayed unmatched. Looked up from germline, CDR1 is SGHNT and CDR2 is YYREEE (reference sequence). This CDR3 reads CASSFLAGGGLETQYF. The CDR3 bases are TGTGCCAGCAGCTTCCTAGCTGGGGGGGGATTAGAGACCCAGTACTTC.

The gene calls are TRBV29-1 and TRBJ1-3; unclear D gene. This CDR3 spans 14 amino acids. Germline V gene data show CDR1 as SQVTM and CDR2 as ANQGSEA. V lost 5 bases to trimming and J lost 0 bases, with 11 bases between them. The CDR3 loop reads CSVQGSVSGNTIYF. The CDR3 coding sequence is TGCAGCGTTCAAGGGAGTGTCTCTGGAAACACCATATATTTT.

This clone was seen once. The CDR3 sequence is CASSWGGRANEKLFF. The CDR3 coding sequence is TGTGCCAGCAGTTGGGGGGGCAGGGCTAATGAAAAACTGTTTTTT. This chain links TRBV28 with TRBJ1-4, with D maybe TRBD1 (6 bases). Germline lookup yields CDR1 MDHEN and CDR2 SYDVKM. This CDR3 is built from 15 residues. Trimming stripped 4 bases from V and 3 bases from J, with 12 bases between. The full variable domain, with the rest looked up from reference TRBV28 and TRBJ1-4, is DVKVTQSSRYLVKRTGEKVFLECVQDMDHENMFWYRQDPGLGLRLIYFSYDVKMKEKGDIPEGYSVSREKKERFSLILESASTNQTSMYLCASSWGGRANEKLFFGSGTQLSVL.

Concerning this clone itself: Other DNA sequences of this sample code for an identical CDR3. CDR3 amino acids: CASSVGPSGSTDTQYF. CDR3 in DNA: TGTGCCAGCAGCGTAGGTCCTAGCGGTTCCACAGATACGCAGTATTTT. V and J are TRBV9 and TRBJ2-3; 7 bases are shared with TRBD2. The ends lost 0 bases at V and 2 bases at J; junction bases unmatched: 6. The CDR3 is made up of 16 amino acids. Germline V gene data show CDR1 as SGDLS and CDR2 as YYNGEE.

In the case of this clone: Distinct nucleotide sequences in the sample also encode this CDR3. The rearrangement uses TRBV6-5 and TRBJ2-6; unclear D gene. Germline V lookup: CDR1 MNHEY, CDR2 SVGAGI. V lost 8 bases to trimming and J lost 0 bases, with 8 bases between them. CDR3 size: 14 residues. CDR3 amino acids: CASSRISGANVLTF. The CDR3 DNA sequence: TGTGCCAGCTCAAGGATCTCTGGGGCCAACGTCCTGACTTTC.

V usage is TRBV19 and J usage is TRBJ1-2; 8 nucleotides line up with TRBD1. Per the germline V gene, CDR1 is LNHDA and CDR2 is SQIVND (reference sequence). Germline trimming cut 5 bases from V and 5 bases from J; bases unmatched to any gene: 13. CDR3 length: 16 residues. The CDR3 nucleotides read TGTGCCAGTAGTTTTAGCGGACAGGGAGGTCCATATGGCTACACCTTC. This gives the protein CASSFSGQGGPYGYTF.

The genes are TRBV6-1 and TRBJ2-7; TRBD2 matches 7 bases. Germline CDR1 MNHNS, CDR2 SASEGT. The CDR3 is 13 amino acids. J was trimmed by 1 base and V by 6 bases; bases with no gene match: 3. CDR3 in amino acids: CASRTSASYEQYF. The DNA of the CDR3 is TGTGCCAGCAGAACTAGCGCGTCCTACGAGCAGTACTTC.

This clone was picked up one time. The chain combines TRBV2 with TRBJ1-1; D call uncertain. The V and J ends lost 8 bases and 0 bases respectively, with 7 bases between them. The germline V gene encodes CDR1 SNHLY and CDR2 FYNNEI. The CDR3 totals 12 residues. CDR3 bases: TGTGCCAGCCGGTACATGAACACTGAAGCTTTCTTT. Translating gives CASRYMNTEAFF.

The rearrangement joins TRBV27 to TRBJ2-1; D is undetermined. The CDR3 totals 15 residues. Germline V lookup: CDR1 MNHEY, CDR2 SMNVEV (reference sequence). V was pared by 3 bases and J by 7 bases, with 16 bases between. The CDR3 region is CASSFLSNRGNEQFF. CDR3 DNA: TGTGCCAGCAGTTTTTTAAGCAACCGTGGGAATGAGCAGTTCTTC.

The V and J genes are TRBV10-1 and TRBJ2-5; possibly TRBD1 or TRBD2 for D (5 bases each). Looked up from germline, CDR1 is WNHNN and CDR2 is SYGVQD (reference sequence). Trimming removed 10 bases at V and 9 bases at J, with 12 bases between. CDR3 length: 10 amino acids. CDR3 in amino acids: CATTPGPQYF. DNA for the CDR3: TGCGCCACCACACCGGGGCCCCAGTACTTC.

V and J are TRBV5-1 and TRBJ1-1; tentative D call: TRBD1 (5 bases). Germline V gene lookup returns CDR1 SGHRS and CDR2 YFSETQ. Trimming took 4 bases from V and 3 from J, leaving 13 bases between them. This CDR3 has 14 amino acids. For the CDR3, the DNA is TGCGCCAGCAGCGTGGGAGGGGTAGACACTGAAGCTTTCTTT. Protein: CASSVGGVDTEAFF.

This clone was found once. The rearrangement uses TRBV27 and TRBJ2-5; D call uncertain. This CDR3 has 14 amino acids. The V gene lost 3 bases and the J gene lost 2 bases, with 10 bases spanning the gap. Per the germline V gene, CDR1 is MNHEY and CDR2 is SMNVEV (reference sequence). CDR3 sequence reads: CASSFWANQETQYF. In DNA, the CDR3 is TGTGCCAGCAGTTTTTGGGCTAATCAAGAGACCCAGTACTTC.

J is TRBJ2-7 and V is TRBV5-1; D ambiguous. V lost 4 bases and J 4 bases, leaving 9 bases between the germline ends. This CDR3 is 12 amino acids long. CDR1 and CDR2 from the germline V gene are SGHRS and YFSETQ. CDR3 DNA sequence: TGCGCCAGCAGCGTCCTGGGATACGAGCAGTACTTC. This encodes CASSVLGYEQYF.

The chain carries TRBV11-2 and TRBJ1-2; perhaps TRBD1 as D (6 bases). Germline-derived CDR1 and CDR2 are SGHAT and FQNNGV. The CDR3 is made up of 13 amino acids. Trimming removed 5 bases at V and 8 bases at J, with 15 bases between. The CDR3 DNA sequence: TGTGCCAGCAGCCCTACAGGGATCGACGGCTACACCTTC. Its translation: CASSPTGIDGYTF.

This clone was recorded once. The chain carries TRBV5-1 and TRBJ1-2; tentative D call: TRBD1 (6 bases). This CDR3 contains 16 residues. Germline assignment: CDR1 SGHRS and CDR2 YFSETQ. The ends were cut back, 4 bases at V and 4 bases at J, with 20 bases in the middle. The CDR3 protein is CASSPGLQGGGYGYTF. The CDR3 DNA follows: TGCGCCAGCAGCCCGGGGTTACAGGGAGGTGGCTATGGCTACACCTTC.

This clone was observed once. J is TRBJ1-1 and V is TRBV18, with D possibly TRBD1 on 5 matching bases. The germline gives CDR1 KGHSH, CDR2 LQKENI. Trimming took 3 bases from V and 1 from J, leaving 12 bases between them. This CDR3 contains 15 residues. The CDR3 loop is CASSPGGIRNTEAFF. CDR3 in DNA: TGTGCCAGCTCACCCGGGGGGATACGGAACACTGAAGCTTTCTTT.

The rearrangement joins TRBV5-1 to TRBJ2-2; 8 nucleotides agree with TRBD2. In germline, CDR1 is SGHRS, CDR2 YFSETQ. The CDR3 extends over 17 amino acids. J was trimmed by 4 bases and V by 4 bases; bases with no gene match: 12. DNA for the CDR3: TGCGCCAGCAGCGCCCGCCTGAGCGGGAGTACCACCGGGGAGCTGTTTTTT. Its protein product is CASSARLSGSTTGELFF.

The chain has TRBV6-5 and TRBJ1-2; possible D gene TRBD1, 6 bases. Looked up from germline, CDR1 is MNHEY and CDR2 is SVGAGI. The CDR3 consists of 16 residues. V lost 0 bases, J lost 2 bases, and 13 bases lay in between. This CDR3 reads CASSYSGGVGNYGYTF. CDR3 DNA sequence: TGTGCCAGCAGTTACTCAGGGGGGGTCGGCAACTATGGCTACACCTTC.

This chain joins TRBV4-2 and TRBJ2-7; D might be TRBD1 (6 bases). The length of the CDR3 is 16 residues. CDR1 LGHNA and CDR2 YNFKEQ come from the germline V gene. V was trimmed by 0 bases and J by 4 bases, leaving 16 bases between them. The chain's CDR3 is CASSQDPQGSRYEQYF. Here the CDR3 DNA reads TGTGCCAGCAGCCAAGATCCGCAGGGGAGTCGGTACGAGCAGTACTTC.

The chain joins TRBV6-6 to TRBJ2-2; D is possibly TRBD1 (6 bases). There are 14 residues in the CDR3. V lost 6 bases, J lost 5 bases, and 13 bases lay in between. CDR1 and CDR2 (germline): MNHNY, SVGAGI (reference sequence). The DNA for the CDR3 is TGTGCCAGCAGGCCGGGACATGGTACCGGGGAGCTGTTTTTT. It yields the protein CASRPGHGTGELFF.